What follows describes a single T cell receptor (beta chain). Its antigen target is currently unknown. Per-base qualities were not stored, and no clone one base away is much larger. Read against the paper, the sample's time point label means: baseline before first vaccination. The vaccinee samples were drawn from two UK trials, COV001 and COV002, one of which was a single-blind randomized controlled phase 2/3 trial testing AZD1222 (ChAdOx1 nCoV-19) in healthy adults. Trial participant PBMC samples were collected at day 0 and day 28 after the second dose for TCRbeta chain sequencing. This record comes from a study of T cell responses to AZD1222 COVID-19 vaccine (dated by TCRdb to the early 2020s). Turning to the overall study: Because spike-specific TCR depth and breadth did not differ between the two schedules, AZD1222 recipients who got a second dose at roughly 4 weeks were pooled with those who got a second dose at roughly 12 weeks. A total of around 240 trial participants underwent TCR sequencing, of whom more than 200 had received two doses of AZD1222 and 26 had received two doses of the MenACWY control vaccine. Trial participants were enrolled by age into subgroups of 18-55, 56-69 and 70-plus years, and 148, 28 and 57 TCR-sequenced participants, respectively, were included in these subgroups.

The CDR3 regions of human TCRbeta chains were analyzed by immunosequencing. In the authors' own workflow: TCRs in the repertoires were matched against a reference library of SARS-CoV-2-specific TCRs that had been generated with the MIRA antigen-specificity platform. Breadth was defined as the fraction of unique TCRs that were SARS-CoV-2-associated, and depth was defined as the fraction of total T cells that were SARS-CoV-2-associated. Using the MIRA data, every spike-specific TCR was mapped to the spike region that the TCR reacted to and assigned to either a CD4 or a CD8 class. Log10-transformed breadth and depth values were compared by one-way ANOVA with Sidak's multiple comparisons tests. The table comes from immuneACCESS by way of TCRdb, which keeps in-frame sequences with V and J called. Part of the clones is missing from these tables; in studies checked, under half for an unresolved V gene and the rest for unknown reasons. D and trimming were read from the DNA, whereas the V and J calls and clone size are those reported in that table. The sample table contains more than 150,000 clones; only one count was recorded for almost 95% of them. The ten largest make up 10% of the sample.

Results and caveats for the whole study, not just this receptor: The 56-69-year group was small, and its depth increase did not reach significance, likely because of low power. A significant rise in spike-specific TCR breadth and depth was observed after two AZD1222 doses relative to day 0 and relative to MenACWY recipients. Conclusions about previously exposed vaccinees are limited, since just a handful of AZD1222 recipients were seropositive for SARS-CoV-2 at baseline. The vaccine-associated CD4 TCRs covered the entire spike protein, and the dominant responses fell in regions 160-218 and 743-854. Because no day 14 peak-response samples were available, repertoires were characterized only after the peak T cell response. Participants were mostly white British, with more females than males. The authors suggested clonal diversity may have been underestimated. Reportedly, almost half of the unique spike-specific TCRs recognized epitopes lying outside the regions that are mutated in the B.1.351 and B.1.1.7 variants.

V lost 0 bases and J lost 2 bases; the stretch between them is 7 bases long. The germline V gene yields SGHDN for CDR1 and FVKESK for CDR2. From the cysteine up to the phenylalanine, the CDR3 has a length of 14 residues. Just CDR3 DNA is preserved here, 42 bases in frame from base 1. The TCR originated in an adult in good health. Sequenced here: peripheral blood, sampled on day 0 of AZD1222 vaccination. The V and J genes are TRBV14 and TRBJ1-2, with a tentative D gene TRBD1 over 6 matching bases. The encoded CDR3 is CASSQDTGNYGYTF. Read as DNA, the sequence is TGTGCCAGCAGCCAAGATACAGGGAACTATGGCTACACCTTC. The entire variable domain, with the stretches around the CDR3 drawn from the reference TRBV14 and TRBJ1-2 proteins, is EAGVTQFPSHSVIEKGQTVTLRCDPISGHDNLYWYRRVMGKEIKFLLHFVKESKQDESGMPNNRFLAERTGGTYSTLKVQPAELEDSGVYFCASSQDTGNYGYTFGSGTRLTVV.